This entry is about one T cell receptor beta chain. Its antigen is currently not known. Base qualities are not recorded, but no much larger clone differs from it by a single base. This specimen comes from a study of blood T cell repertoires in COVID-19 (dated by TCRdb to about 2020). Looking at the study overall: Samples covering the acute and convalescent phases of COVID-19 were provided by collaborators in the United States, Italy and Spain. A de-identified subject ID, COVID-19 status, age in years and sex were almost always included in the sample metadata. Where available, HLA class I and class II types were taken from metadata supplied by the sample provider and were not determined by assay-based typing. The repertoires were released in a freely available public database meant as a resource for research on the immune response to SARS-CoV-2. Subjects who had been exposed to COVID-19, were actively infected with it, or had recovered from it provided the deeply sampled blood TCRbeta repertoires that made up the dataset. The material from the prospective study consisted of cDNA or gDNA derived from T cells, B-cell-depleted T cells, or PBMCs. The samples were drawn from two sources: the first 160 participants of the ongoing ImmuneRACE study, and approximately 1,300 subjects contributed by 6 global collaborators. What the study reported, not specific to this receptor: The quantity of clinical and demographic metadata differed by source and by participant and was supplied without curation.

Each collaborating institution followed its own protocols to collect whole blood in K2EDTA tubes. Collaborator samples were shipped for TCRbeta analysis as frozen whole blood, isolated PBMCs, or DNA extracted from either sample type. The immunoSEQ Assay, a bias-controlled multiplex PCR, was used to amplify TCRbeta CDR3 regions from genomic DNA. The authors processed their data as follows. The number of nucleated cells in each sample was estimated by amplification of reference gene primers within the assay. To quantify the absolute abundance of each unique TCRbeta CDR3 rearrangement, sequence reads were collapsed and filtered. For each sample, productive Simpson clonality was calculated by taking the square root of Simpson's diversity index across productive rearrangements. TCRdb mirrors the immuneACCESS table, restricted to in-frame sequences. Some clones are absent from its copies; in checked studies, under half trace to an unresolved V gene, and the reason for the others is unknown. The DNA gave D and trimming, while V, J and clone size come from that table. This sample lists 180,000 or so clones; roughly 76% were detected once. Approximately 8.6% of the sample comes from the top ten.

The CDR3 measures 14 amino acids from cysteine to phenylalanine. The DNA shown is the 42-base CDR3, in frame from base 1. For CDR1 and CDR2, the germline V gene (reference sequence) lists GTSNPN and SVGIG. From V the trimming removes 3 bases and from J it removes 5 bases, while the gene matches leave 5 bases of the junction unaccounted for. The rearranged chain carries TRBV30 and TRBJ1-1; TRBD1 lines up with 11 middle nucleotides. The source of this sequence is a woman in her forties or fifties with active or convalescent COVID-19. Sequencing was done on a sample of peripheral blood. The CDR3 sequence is CAWRADRGHTEAFF. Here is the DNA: TGTGCCTGGAGGGCGGACAGGGGGCATACTGAAGCTTTCTTT. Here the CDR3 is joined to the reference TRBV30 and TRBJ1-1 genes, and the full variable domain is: SQTIHQWPATLVQPVGSPLSLECTVEGTSNPNLYWYRQAAGRGLQLLFYSVGIGQISSEVPQNLSASRPQDRQFILSSKKLLLSDSGFYLCAWRADRGHTEAFFGQGTRLTVV.